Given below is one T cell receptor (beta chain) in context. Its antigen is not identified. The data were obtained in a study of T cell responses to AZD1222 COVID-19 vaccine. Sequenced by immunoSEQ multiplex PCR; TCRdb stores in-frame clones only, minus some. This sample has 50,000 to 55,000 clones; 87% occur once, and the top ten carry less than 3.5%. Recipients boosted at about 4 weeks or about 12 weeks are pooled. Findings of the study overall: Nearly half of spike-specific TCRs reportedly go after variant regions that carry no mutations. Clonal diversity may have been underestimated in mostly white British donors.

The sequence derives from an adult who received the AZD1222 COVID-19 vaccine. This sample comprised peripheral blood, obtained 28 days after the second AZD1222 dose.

The CDR3 here is CASTFTGLTYEQYF. CDR3 nucleotides: TGTGCCAGCACTTTCACGGGACTAACCTACGAGCAGTACTTC. The rearrangement links TRBV2 to TRBJ2-7; 7 bases fit TRBD2. The germline CDR1 and CDR2 sequences are SNHLY and FYNNEI. This CDR3 spans 14 amino acids. The J segment lost 2 bases and the V segment lost 7 bases, leaving 8 bases of the junction unmatched.